This TCR beta chain was profiled in a study of T cell repertoires in cytomegalovirus infection. Across the whole study: Public TCR beta signature analysis indicated the presence of both CMV infection and matching HLA type. Points from the study as a whole: Individuals carrying CMV plus the relevant HLA were identified by cumulative frequency of public TCR beta families. What dominated the ex vivo response were HLA-C-restricted CMV-specific TCR beta clonotypes.

Germline V gene data show CDR1 as SGHDN and CDR2 as FVKESK. The CDR3 extends over 16 amino acids. Unmatched junction bases numbered 7, after V lost 2 bases and J lost 5 bases. There are a few counts of this clonotype. The antigen is not known. Each CDR3 protein gets one entry after TCRdb re-called the reads with MiXCR. Among approximately 130,000 distinct CDR3 sequences, 7% to 9.5% were seen once, and the ten largest hold roughly 9.1%. The sequence was collected from a human donor in good health (CMV status not recorded). Some clones in this sample may be carry-over from other donors' samples. The sequenced sample was PBMCs. The rearrangement links TRBV14 to TRBJ2-3; TRBD2 matches 10 bases. In DNA, the CDR3 is TGTGCCAGCAGCCAAAGACTAGCGGGTTCGTTAGATACGCAGTATTTT. Translating it yields CASSQRLAGSLDTQYF.